These 26 T cell receptor beta chains share one sample of origin, sequenced in a study of blood T cells in healthy people across ages (dated by TCRdb to about 2015). Libraries were built with 5' RACE. Sequencing used an Illumina HiSeq 2500. A second about 7 to 11 cycle PCR used a sample-barcoded 5' primer and a J-beta primer mix. The public reads were run again by TCRdb, first through fastp at Q25 and then through MiXCR, and only productive beta chains were kept. Identical CDR3 proteins give one entry, which carries the most common genes and DNA. The sample table shows 540,000 or so distinct CDR3 sequences, and about 25% are seen once. The top ten clonotypes cover approximately 17% of the sample. The source material was blood. These TCRs come from a woman aged 70-85 years in good health.

This clonotype was picked up a small number of times. The CDR3 DNA reads TGTGCCAGCAGTTCCGAAATGGGGGCTGAAGGTGAAAAACTGTTTTTT. Its translation: CASSSEMGAEGEKLFF. The gene calls are TRBV6-5 and TRBJ1-4, with D perhaps TRBD1 (6 bases). The V end was cut by 4 bases, the J end by 7 bases, with 19 bases between. CDR1 is MNHEY, CDR2 SVGAGI, per germline. The CDR3 contains 16 residues.

This clonotype was seen only a few times. The chain links TRBV4-1 to TRBJ1-2; D not certain. The germline V gene encodes CDR1 MGHRA and CDR2 YSYEKL. The CDR3 sequence is 15 residues long. Between the trimmed V and J ends, which lost 3 bases and 7 bases, there was a span of 18 bases. This CDR3 reads CASSHPGERKGGYTF. The CDR3 coding sequence is TGCGCCAGCAGCCATCCCGGGGAGAGGAAGGGTGGCTACACCTTC.

The chain recombines TRBV14 with TRBJ2-7; D uncertain. The DNA end is more similar to TRBJ2-1, so the J call may be wrong. The CDR3 has 12 residues. CDR1 is SGHDN, CDR2 FVKESK, per germline. In DNA form, the CDR3 reads TGTGCCAGCAGCCAAGACGGGCTCGAGCAGTTCTTC. Its protein is CASSQDGLEQFF.

The chain uses TRBV7-2 and TRBJ2-1; D is unclear. V was trimmed by 1 base and J by 0 bases, leaving 7 bases between them. The CDR3 consists of 15 residues. Germline V gene sequence: CDR1 SGHTA, CDR2 FQGNSA. CDR3 sequence (DNA): TGTGCCAGCAGCTTAGAGTTTAGCTCCTACAATGAGCAGTTCTTC. It codes for CASSLEFSSYNEQFF.

Only a few counts were recorded for this clonotype. This chain connects TRBV20-1 to TRBJ2-5; TRBD2 matches 8 bases. There are 14 residues in the CDR3. Looked up from germline, CDR1 is DFQATT and CDR2 is SNEGSKA (reference sequence). Unmatched junction bases numbered 1, after V lost 1 base and J lost 0 bases. CDR3 amino acids: CSARAGGYQETQYF. In DNA form, the CDR3 reads TGCAGTGCTAGAGCGGGGGGGTACCAAGAGACCCAGTACTTC.

V is TRBV7-2 and J is TRBJ2-1; D is perhaps TRBD1 or TRBD2 (5 bases each). Trimming left V 1 base short and J 0 bases short, with 13 bases between. Per the germline V gene, CDR1 is SGHTA and CDR2 is FQGNSA. This CDR3 comprises 17 residues. CDR3 DNA: TGTGCCAGCAGCTTAGTGGGGACGCTTAGCTCCTACAATGAGCAGTTCTTC. This sequence encodes CASSLVGTLSSYNEQFF.

J is TRBJ2-4 and V is TRBV12-3 or TRBV12-4, with TRBD1 matching over 11 bases. Trimming cost V 6 bases and J 8 bases; bases outside gene matches: 6. The CDR3 covers 14 residues. CDR3 loop: CASSLGQGGDIQYF. The CDR3 nucleotides are TGTGCCAGCAGCTTGGGACAGGGGGGAGACATTCAGTACTTC.

This rearrangement joins TRBV12-3 or TRBV12-4 to TRBJ2-3, with 7 positions matching TRBD1. V lost 5 bases and J lost 2; bases outside the gene matches: 13. The CDR3 loop spans 17 amino acids. CDR3 bases: TGTGCCAGCAGTGCCCGACAGGGATGGCCGAACACAGATACGCAGTATTTT. Translated, it gives CASSARQGWPNTDTQYF.

The V gene is TRBV2, the J gene TRBJ2-2; a possible D gene is TRBD2 (6 bases). Trimming cost V 4 bases and J 6 bases, with 9 bases left between them. CDR3 length equals 13 residues. Germline V gene sequence: CDR1 SNHLY, CDR2 FYNNEI. This CDR3 reads CASSVSSAGELFF. Here the CDR3 DNA reads TGTGCCAGCAGTGTTTCTAGCGCCGGGGAGCTGTTTTTT.

This clonotype occurred a few times. The chain combines TRBV20-1 with TRBJ2-5; 12 nucleotides agree with TRBD2. CDR3 size: 13 residues. Germline trimming cut 0 bases from V and 13 bases from J; bases unmatched to any gene: 6. The V gene's germline CDR1 is DFQATT and CDR2 SNEGSKA (reference sequence). CDR3 loop: CSARDQLAGGMYF. The CDR3 bases are TGCAGTGCTAGAGATCAACTAGCGGGGGGCATGTACTTC.

The genes are TRBV7-2 and TRBJ2-1; TRBD1 or TRBD2 may be the D gene (5 bases each). CDR3 length: 14 amino acids. Germline CDR1 SGHTA, CDR2 FQGNSA. V was shortened by 7 bases and J by 9 bases, with 19 bases between the two germline ends. The CDR3 loop is CASTTQGPLSEQFF. The CDR3 coding sequence is TGTGCCAGCACCACGCAGGGACCTCTCAGTGAGCAGTTCTTC.

This clonotype was counted only a few times. The gene calls are TRBV5-5 and TRBJ2-1; TRBD1 is a possible D gene (5 bases). The CDR3 has 18 residues. Per the germline V gene, CDR1 is SGHKS and CDR2 is YYEKEE (reference sequence). V was pared by 1 base and J by 0 bases, with 17 bases between. The CDR3 sequence is CASSLQSRGPSSYNEQFF. CDR3 nucleotide sequence: TGTGCCAGCAGCTTGCAATCAAGGGGCCCAAGCTCCTACAATGAGCAGTTCTTC.

This clonotype was seen more than once but under ten times. The CDR3: CSAESGGDTQYF. The DNA of the CDR3 is TGCAGTGCCGAGAGCGGGGGAGATACGCAGTATTTT. The chain combines TRBV20-1 with TRBJ2-3; 8 bases fit TRBD2. The trim removed 6 bases at V and 5 bases at J, leaving 4 bases unmatched. This CDR3 has 12 residues. CDR1 and CDR2 from the germline V gene are DFQATT and SNEGSKA (reference sequence).

This chain links TRBV7-2 with TRBJ2-7; no clear D. The V gene lost 4 bases and the J gene lost 1 base, with 14 bases spanning the gap. Germline V gene data show CDR1 as SGHTA and CDR2 as FQGNSA. The CDR3 consists of 15 residues. CDR3 in amino acids: CASSSQRPTSYEQYF. DNA of the CDR3: TGTGCCAGCAGCTCCCAGAGGCCTACTTCCTACGAGCAGTACTTC.

In regard to this clonotype: One junction end disagrees with the germline gene, perhaps due to a read error. The chain is built from TRBV7-2 and TRBJ2-1; 8 bases agree with TRBD2. The end of the DNA fits TRBJ2-5 better, so the J call may be wrong. Germline V gives CDR1 SGHTA, CDR2 FQGNSA. The CDR3 contains 15 residues. CDR3 nucleotide sequence: TGTGCCAGCAGCTCCCACGGGGGGGAACAAGGGACCCAGTACTTC. It yields the protein CASSSHGGEQGTQYF.

V usage is TRBV3-1 and J usage is TRBJ1-1; D is uncertain. V lost 3 bases and J 11 bases, leaving 13 bases between the germline ends. CDR1 and CDR2 from the germline V gene are LGHDT and YNNKEL (reference sequence). The CDR3 covers 12 residues. The CDR3 here is CASSQLTSAAFF. CDR3 nucleotide sequence: TGTGCCAGCAGCCAGTTGACCTCGGCGGCTTTCTTT. The full variable domain, its missing parts supplied by reference TRBV3-1 and TRBJ1-1, is DTAVSQTPKYLVTQMGNDKSIKCEQNLGHDTMYWYKQDSKKFLKIMFSYNNKELIINETVPNRFSPKSPDKAHLNLHINSLELGDSAVYFCASSQLTSAAFFGQGTRLTVV.

This chain connects TRBV20-1 to TRBJ2-2, with D possibly TRBD2 on 6 matching bases. The CDR3 totals 17 residues. Germline assignment: CDR1 DFQATT and CDR2 SNEGSKA (reference sequence). V was clipped by 0 bases and J by 1 base, with 15 bases between them. The CDR3 is CSARDRKSGLNTGELFF. Here the CDR3 DNA reads TGCAGTGCTAGAGATAGGAAGAGCGGGCTGAACACCGGGGAGCTGTTTTTT.

This clonotype came up a few times. The chain combines TRBV28 with TRBJ2-2; TRBD2 aligns across 8 bases. The V gene's germline CDR1 is MDHEN and CDR2 SYDVKM. This CDR3 is 17 amino acids long. V lost 5 bases and J lost 1; bases outside the gene matches: 9. CDR3 DNA sequence: TGTGCCAGCAGTAGTCTCGCGGGGGGCTTGAACACCGGGGAGCTGTTTTTT. It yields the protein CASSSLAGGLNTGELFF.

CDR3 amino acids: CASSLIGGQEGYTF. The CDR3 DNA reads as TGTGCCAGCAGCCTTATTGGAGGGCAGGAGGGCTACACCTTC. V is TRBV3-1 and J is TRBJ1-2; D gene ambiguous. The CDR3 spans 14 residues. Germline V CDR1 and CDR2: LGHDT, YNNKEL (reference sequence). V lost 4 bases, J lost 8 bases, and 17 bases lay in between.

The CDR3 loop is CASSDRGQKETQYF. The CDR3 DNA reads as TGTGCCAGCAGCGACAGGGGGCAGAAAGAGACCCAGTACTTC. V and J are TRBV7-2 and TRBJ2-5, with 10 bases that match TRBD1. CDR3 length: 14 amino acids. Germline values: CDR1 SGHTA, CDR2 FQGNSA. Germline trimming cut 5 bases from V and 3 bases from J; bases unmatched to any gene: 3.

This clonotype showed up just a few times. The chain links TRBV7-2 to TRBJ2-3; TRBD2 agrees at 7 bases. The CDR3 has 16 amino acids. Trimming took 5 bases from V and 5 from J; bases not matched to a gene: 13. Germline CDR1 SGHTA, CDR2 FQGNSA. The CDR3 sequence is CASSERLAPGGDTQYF. Written as DNA, the CDR3 is TGTGCCAGCAGCGAAAGACTAGCCCCGGGAGGAGATACGCAGTATTTT. Full variable domain (missing parts from reference TRBV7-2 and TRBJ2-3): GAGVSQSPSNKVTEKGKDVELRCDPISGHTALYWYRQSLGQGLEFLIYFQGNSAPDKSGLPSDRFSAERTGGSVSTLTIQRTQQEDSAVYLCASSERLAPGGDTQYFGPGTRLTVL.

The chain links TRBV7-2 to TRBJ2-5, with D perhaps TRBD2 (6 bases). The CDR3 sequence is 14 residues long. The germline V gene has CDR1 SGHTA and CDR2 FQGNSA. Trimming left V 2 bases short and J 3 bases short, with 10 bases between. The DNA of the CDR3 is TGTGCCAGCAGCTTAAACCCGGGGGAAGAGACCCAGTACTTC. Protein sequence: CASSLNPGEETQYF.

V and J are TRBV12-3 or TRBV12-4 and TRBJ1-2; tentative D call: TRBD1 (5 bases). Deletions cut 2 bases from V and 2 bases from J, with 12 bases between. The CDR3 extends over 15 amino acids. In DNA, the CDR3 is TGTGCCAGCAGTTTATTGGGGGTCCCCAACTATGGCTACACCTTC. Translation: CASSLLGVPNYGYTF.

The gene calls are TRBV29-1 and TRBJ2-7; a possible D gene is TRBD1 (5 bases). Germline V gives CDR1 SQVTM, CDR2 ANQGSEA. The V end was cut by 6 bases, the J end by 1 base, with 19 bases between. The CDR3 is 15 residues long. CDR3 bases: TGCAGCGTCGACAAGACAGAACTTATGTCCTACGAGCAGTACTTC. It translates to CSVDKTELMSYEQYF.

About this clonotype itself: The junction departs from germline at one end; a sequencing error may be responsible. This chain links TRBV7-9 with TRBJ2-7, with TRBD1 matching 9 bases. This CDR3 has 15 amino acids. Germline V gene sequence: CDR1 SEHNR, CDR2 FQNEAQ (reference sequence). CDR3 sequence: CASSRRGQGNYVQCF. DNA of the CDR3: TGTGCCAGCAGCCGGAGGGGACAGGGTAATTACGTGCAGTGCTTC.

This chain links TRBV6-5 with TRBJ1-1; TRBD1 might be the D (5 bases). V lost 0 bases and J lost 5, with 16 bases in between. There are 16 residues in the CDR3. Germline CDR1 MNHEY, CDR2 SVGAGI. The CDR3 DNA follows: TGTGCCAGCAGTTACTCTTTCGTTGCCGGGGGAACTGAAGCTTTCTTT. It encodes CASSYSFVAGGTEAFF.